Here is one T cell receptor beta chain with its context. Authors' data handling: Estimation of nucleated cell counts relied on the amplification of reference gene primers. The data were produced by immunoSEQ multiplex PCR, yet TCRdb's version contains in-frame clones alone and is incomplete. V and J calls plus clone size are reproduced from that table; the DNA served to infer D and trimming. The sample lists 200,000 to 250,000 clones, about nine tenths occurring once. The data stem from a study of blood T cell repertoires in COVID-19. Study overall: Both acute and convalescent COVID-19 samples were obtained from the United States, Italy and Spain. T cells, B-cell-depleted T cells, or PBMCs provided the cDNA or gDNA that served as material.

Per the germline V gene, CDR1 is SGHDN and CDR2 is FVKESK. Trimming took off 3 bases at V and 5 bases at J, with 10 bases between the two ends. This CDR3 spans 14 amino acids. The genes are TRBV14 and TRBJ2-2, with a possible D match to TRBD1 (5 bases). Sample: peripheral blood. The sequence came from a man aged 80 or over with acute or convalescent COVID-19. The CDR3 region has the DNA TGTGCCAGCAGCCAGTATGCAGGGACCGGGGAGCTGTTTTTT. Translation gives CASSQYAGTGELFF.